What follows are 3 T cell receptor beta chains derived from one specimen sequenced in a study of beta chain features in type 1 diabetes. Reverse transcription of all isolated RNA meant that expressed TCRB transcripts were sequenced. Assay used: immunoSEQ multiplex PCR; TCRdb lists only in-frame clones, some missing. Of 390,000 or so clones listed, around 14% are singletons. The sequencing sample was made of naive CD4+ T cells from blood. The receptor set was obtained from a young man in good health.

This clone came up a few times. This chain links TRBV7-7 with TRBJ2-5, with 9 bases lining up with TRBD2. Looked up from germline, CDR1 is SSHAT and CDR2 is FNYEAQ (reference sequence). This CDR3 is 15 amino acids long. The V gene end was trimmed by 5 bases and the J gene end by 4 bases; junction bases not matched to a gene: 8. CDR3 DNA: TGTGCCAGCAGCCGTAGCGGGGGACCGTCAGAGACCCAGTACTTC. It yields the protein CASSRSGGPSETQYF.

The chain links TRBV5-1 to TRBJ2-6; TRBD1 agrees at 8 bases. Germline V lookup: CDR1 SGHRS, CDR2 YFSETQ. With V trimmed by 4 bases and J by 0 bases, 12 bases remained unmatched. The CDR3 loop spans 19 amino acids. CDR3: CASSEGGTGTVSGANVLTF. In DNA, the CDR3 is TGCGCCAGCAGCGAGGGCGGGACAGGAACCGTCTCTGGGGCCAACGTCCTGACTTTC.

This clone has just a few counts. The CDR3 coding sequence is TGTGCCAGCAGGACTAGCGGGGGTTTAAATGAGCAGTTCTTC. It translates to CASRTSGGLNEQFF. The J gene is TRBJ2-1, the V gene TRBV2; 12 nucleotides align to TRBD2. Trimming at V came to 6 bases and at J to 7 bases, leaving 4 bases not matched to a gene. The V gene's germline CDR1 is SNHLY and CDR2 FYNNEI. This CDR3 is 14 amino acids long.